These T cell receptor beta chains were read from a single sample in a study of CD8 T cells in Susac syndrome. TCRdb redid the calling of the immunoSEQ multiplex PCR reads with MiXCR, one entry per CDR3 protein. The table lists about 280,000 distinct CDR3 sequences, 80% to 90% of them singletons. Sequencing input: CD8+ T cells from PBMCs. Receptors originate from a human donor with multiple sclerosis. Both conserved end residues are part of each CDR3. A D gene is named only where the DNA matches it firmly. The listing skips clone size in some rows; elsewhere it reads once, few, many or a size class.

cdr3_nt: TGCGCCAGCAGCCAAGATGTCCGGATCCCTACCTACGAGCAGTACTTC
cdr3_aa: CASSQDVRIPTYEQYF
d_call: NA
clone_size: NA
j_call: TRBJ2-7
v_call: TRBV4-1

cdr3_nt: TGTGCCAGCAGCGGGCATGGTAGACCCACAGATACGCAGTATTTT
cdr3_aa: CASSGHGRPTDTQYF
d_call: NA
clone_size: NA
j_call: TRBJ2-3
v_call: TRBV9

cdr3_nt: TGTGCCACCAGCAGAGATCTCGGAATTTCCGGGGAGACCCAGTACTTC
cdr3_aa: CATSRDLGISGETQYF
d_call: NA
clone_size: NA
j_call: TRBJ2-5
v_call: TRBV15

cdr3_nt: TGTGCCAGCAGCGACCGCCGGGCCCCGGGGGAGCAGTACTTC
cdr3_aa: CASSDRRAPGEQYF
d_call: NA
clone_size: NA
j_call: TRBJ2-7
v_call: TRBV7-9

cdr3_nt: TGTGCCAGCAGTCAAGACTTAGGTCCCTACGAGCAGTACTTC
cdr3_aa: CASSQDLGPYEQYF
d_call: NA
clone_size: NA
j_call: TRBJ2-7
v_call: TRBV16

cdr3_nt: TGCAGTGCTAGCGGCCGGGTTAGCTCCTACAATGAGCAGTTCTTC
cdr3_aa: CSASGRVSSYNEQFF
d_call: NA
clone_size: once
j_call: TRBJ2-1
v_call: TRBV20-1

cdr3_nt: TGTGCCAGCAGTTTTTTTTTACCGGAGGGGTTGTCCTCTCAGTACAATGAGCAGTTCTTC
cdr3_aa: CASSFFLPEGLSSQYNEQFF
d_call: NA
clone_size: NA
j_call: TRBJ2-1
v_call: TRBV28

cdr3_nt: TGTGCCAGTAGTCCTCGGAGGGTACTCAACAATGAGCAGTTCTTC
cdr3_aa: CASSPRRVLNNEQFF
d_call: NA
clone_size: NA
j_call: TRBJ2-1
v_call: TRBV19

cdr3_nt: TGTGCCAGCAGCCCCGGCTCCTACGAGCAGTACTTC
cdr3_aa: CASSPGSYEQYF
d_call: NA
clone_size: many
j_call: TRBJ2-7
v_call: TRBV7-9

cdr3_nt: TGTGCCAGCAGCTTAGATCGTCGACCCGACTCTGGAAACACCATATATTTT
cdr3_aa: CASSLDRRPDSGNTIYF
d_call: NA
clone_size: NA
j_call: TRBJ1-3
v_call: TRBV11-2

cdr3_nt: TGTGCCAGCAGCGTCGTCAGGTCAGGGGGATCTGGGGCCAACGTCCTGACTTTC
cdr3_aa: CASSVVRSGGSGANVLTF
d_call: TRBD1
clone_size: once
j_call: TRBJ2-6
v_call: TRBV9

cdr3_nt: TGCGCCAGCAGCCAGGCTTTCCACAGGGTGGACACCGGGGAGCTGTTTTTT
cdr3_aa: CASSQAFHRVDTGELFF
d_call: NA
clone_size: NA
j_call: TRBJ2-2
v_call: TRBV4-1

cdr3_nt: TGTGCCAGCACAAACCCCGGGCCCCCAAGTCGCAATGAGCAGTTCTTC
cdr3_aa: CASTNPGPPSRNEQFF
d_call: NA
clone_size: NA
j_call: TRBJ2-1
v_call: TRBV28

cdr3_nt: TGCAGCGTTGAAGTGGAGGGGGTGACCTACGAGCAGTACTTC
cdr3_aa: CSVEVEGVTYEQYF
d_call: NA
clone_size: NA
j_call: TRBJ2-7
v_call: TRBV29-1

cdr3_nt: TGTGCCAGCAGTTTCATTGCACAGGGAGATACGCAGTATTTT
cdr3_aa: CASSFIAQGDTQYF
d_call: NA
clone_size: NA
j_call: TRBJ2-3
v_call: TRBV27

cdr3_nt: NA
cdr3_aa: CASSQEERAEIHPSTF
d_call: NA
clone_size: few
j_call: TRBJ1-6
v_call: TRBV4-1

cdr3_nt: TGCAGCGTTGACCCACAAGAGATTTATGGCTACACCTTC
cdr3_aa: CSVDPQEIYGYTF
d_call: NA
clone_size: NA
j_call: TRBJ1-2
v_call: TRBV29-1

cdr3_nt: TGTGCCAGCAGCCCTAGGACCCTCACCGGGGAGCTGTTTTTT
cdr3_aa: CASSPRTLTGELFF
d_call: NA
clone_size: NA
j_call: TRBJ2-2
v_call: TRBV9

cdr3_nt: TGCAGCGTTGATCCCGGACAGGGGGCGTCGGAGACCCAGTACTTC
cdr3_aa: CSVDPGQGASETQYF
d_call: TRBD1
clone_size: NA
j_call: TRBJ2-5
v_call: TRBV29-1

cdr3_nt: TGCAGTGCTAGGCCCCCCCACGGGGGGTTCTATGAAAAACTGTTTTTT
cdr3_aa: CSARPPHGGFYEKLFF
d_call: NA
clone_size: once
j_call: TRBJ1-4
v_call: TRBV20-1

cdr3_nt: TGTGCCAGCAGTTACTCTGGGACTAGCTACGAGCAGTACTTC
cdr3_aa: CASSYSGTSYEQYF
d_call: TRBD2
clone_size: few
j_call: TRBJ2-7
v_call: TRBV6-5

cdr3_nt: TGTGCCAGCAAGGGACTAGCGGGACCAGTGCCAAACACAGATACGCAGTATTTT
cdr3_aa: CASKGLAGPVPNTDTQYF
d_call: TRBD2
clone_size: NA
j_call: TRBJ2-3
v_call: TRBV28

cdr3_nt: TGTGCCAGCAGTTTACGGACGGGCTATGGCTACACCTTC
cdr3_aa: CASSLRTGYGYTF
d_call: NA
clone_size: NA
j_call: TRBJ1-2
v_call: TRBV28

cdr3_nt: TGTGCCAGCAGTACAGGGACTAGCGGGAGGAGGAGCGGGGAGCTGTTTTTT
cdr3_aa: CASSTGTSGRRSGELFF
d_call: TRBD2
clone_size: NA
j_call: TRBJ2-2
v_call: TRBV27

cdr3_nt: TGTGCCAGCAGTTACAGACGGGTGGAAACGCAGTATTTT
cdr3_aa: CASSYRRVETQYF
d_call: NA
clone_size: NA
j_call: TRBJ2-3
v_call: TRBV6-2/TRBV6-3

cdr3_nt: TGTGCCTCAGGACGAGGGATCGGCCAGCCCCAGCATTTT
cdr3_aa: CASGRGIGQPQHF
d_call: NA
clone_size: NA
j_call: TRBJ1-5
v_call: TRBV7-9

cdr3_nt: TGTGCCAGCACCCCCAACCCACTACTAGCGGGAGGGGGGTCAGATACGCAGTATTTT
cdr3_aa: CASTPNPLLAGGGSDTQYF
d_call: TRBD2
clone_size: few
j_call: TRBJ2-3
v_call: TRBV6-1

cdr3_nt: TGTGCCAGCAGTTTAGGAAAGTACAATGAGCAGTTCTTC
cdr3_aa: CASSLGKYNEQFF
d_call: NA
clone_size: NA
j_call: TRBJ2-1
v_call: TRBV27

cdr3_nt: TGTGCCAGCAGCTTAGGCCTTAGCGGGGGATACGAGCAGTACTTC
cdr3_aa: CASSLGLSGGYEQYF
d_call: TRBD2
clone_size: NA
j_call: TRBJ2-7
v_call: TRBV13

cdr3_nt: TGTGCCAGCAGCCCCACGCCCGGGGCCTATGGCTACACCTTC
cdr3_aa: CASSPTPGAYGYTF
d_call: NA
clone_size: NA
j_call: TRBJ1-2
v_call: TRBV9

cdr3_nt: TGTGCCAGCAGCCAAGAGGCTAGCCCTGACTACGAGCAGTACTTC
cdr3_aa: CASSQEASPDYEQYF
d_call: NA
clone_size: NA
j_call: TRBJ2-7
v_call: TRBV4-2

cdr3_nt: TGTGCCAGCAGTTTCTTAGACGACGACTACGAGCAGTACTTC
cdr3_aa: CASSFLDDDYEQYF
d_call: NA
clone_size: NA
j_call: TRBJ2-7
v_call: TRBV28

cdr3_nt: TGTGCCAGCAGCCACCTGGAGGGGCTGTACTTC
cdr3_aa: CASSHLEGLYF
d_call: NA
clone_size: NA
j_call: TRBJ2-7
v_call: TRBV6-5